The 15 T cell receptor beta chains given below trace back to one sample, sequenced in a study of T cells in Graves' hyperthyroidism and ophthalmopathy. It was RNA transcripts that yielded the amplified TCR beta CDR3 regions. The HTBI primer set drove a first-round RT-PCR of the TCR CDR3. TCRdb re-analysed the multiplex PCR reads in MiXCR, keeping a single row per CDR3 protein. The table includes 500,000 to 750,000 distinct CDR3 sequences, 35% to 55% detected once. Sequences were obtained from peripheral blood or thyroid tissue (not recorded which). The source of these receptors is a woman between 18 and 29 years old with Graves' hyperthyroidism.

This clonotype was picked up many times. The CDR3, as DNA: TGTGCCAGCAGTGAATGGGATTCACCCCTCCACTTT. The encoded protein is CASSEWDSPLHF. The V call is TRBV2, the J call TRBJ1-6; no clear D. The germline CDR1 and CDR2 sequences are SNHLY and FYNNEI. V shed 2 bases and J shed 8 bases, with 4 bases lying between them. The CDR3 loop spans 12 amino acids.

This clonotype was detected ten times or more. The J gene is TRBJ2-5, the V gene TRBV10-1; D may be TRBD1 (5 bases). This CDR3 has 13 residues. Trimming shortened V by 2 bases and J by 4 bases, and 8 bases separated the two germline ends. Germline loops: CDR1 WNHNN, CDR2 SYGVQD (reference sequence). This CDR3 reads CASSENQGETQYF. In nucleotides, the CDR3 is TGCGCCAGCAGTGAGAACCAGGGAGAGACCCAGTACTTC.

Notes on this clonotype: One end of the junction does not line up with germline, which may come from a read error. The V gene is TRBV5-1, the J gene TRBJ2-7; D assignment may be TRBD1 or TRBD2 (5 bases each). The CDR3 has 13 amino acids. Germline CDR1 is SGHRS and CDR2 is YFSETQ. This CDR3 is CASSLSGTPLAFF. The CDR3 region has the DNA TGCGCCAGCAGCTTGTCAGGGACGCCCCTCGCGTTCTTC. The full variable domain, completed using reference TRBV5-1 and TRBJ2-7, is KAGVTQTPRYLIKTRGQQVTLSCSPISGHRSVSWYQQTPGQGLQFLFEYFSETQRNKGNFPGRFSGRQFSNSRSEMNVSTLELGDSALYLCASSLSGTPLAFFGPGTRLTVT.

Remarks on this clonotype: Since no conserved phenylalanine or tryptophan closes the CDR3, a read error is the likely cause. The DNA is omitted, as the CDR3 cannot be located on it reliably, and the CDR3 follows TCRdb's listing. The V and J genes are TRBV29-1 and TRBJ1-1. The CDR3 contains 9 residues when both ends are counted. CDR1 and CDR2 from the germline V gene are SQVTM and ANQGSEA. The CDR3 spells CSVDLGHLY.

The chain has TRBV20-1 and TRBJ2-7; TRBD2 agrees at 13 bases. The length of the CDR3 is 17 residues. Unmatched junction bases numbered 13, after V lost 7 bases and J lost 1 base. CDR1 and CDR2 (germline): DFQATT, SNEGSKA (reference sequence). CDR3 in amino acids: CSVARGLAGDRSYEQYF. In DNA form, the CDR3 reads TGCAGTGTCGCCCGAGGACTAGCGGGAGACAGGTCCTACGAGCAGTACTTC.

This clonotype was detected only once. V gene TRBV2 combines with J gene TRBJ2-6; TRBD1 aligns across 12 bases. This CDR3 spans 18 amino acids. Germline loops: CDR1 SNHLY, CDR2 FYNNEI. J lost 2 bases, V lost 7 bases, and 9 bases had no gene match. The CDR3 sequence is CASTAGTGGATGANVLTF. The CDR3 coding sequence is TGTGCCAGCACTGCCGGGACAGGGGGCGCAACTGGGGCCAACGTCCTGACTTTC. The entire variable domain, with the rest obtained from reference TRBV2 and TRBJ2-6, is as follows: EPEVTQTPSHQVTQMGQEVILRCVPISNHLYFYWYRQILGQKVEFLVSFYNNEISEKSEIFDDQFSVERPDGSNFTLKIRSTKLEDSAMYFCASTAGTGGATGANVLTFGAGSRLTVL.

This clonotype occurred once. This chain connects TRBV29-1 to TRBJ1-2; no clear D gene. Looked up from germline, CDR1 is SQVTM and CDR2 is ANQGSEA. The CDR3 length is 13 residues. Trimming removed 4 bases from V and 6 bases from J, with 15 bases in between. The CDR3 reads CSVVETGTNGYTF. Written as DNA, the CDR3 is TGCAGCGTTGTCGAAACGGGCACCAATGGCTACACCTTC. Full variable domain (remainder filled in from reference TRBV29-1 and TRBJ1-2): SAVISQKPSRDICQRGTSLTIQCQVDSQVTMMFWYRQQPGQSLTLIATANQGSEATYESGFVIDKFPISRPNLTFSTLTVSNMSPEDSSIYLCSVVETGTNGYTFGSGTRLTVV.

The chain employs TRBV24-1 and TRBJ2-5, with 9 bases fitting TRBD1. Germline V lookup: CDR1 KGHDR, CDR2 SFDVKD. CDR3 length equals 16 residues. V lost 3 bases and J lost 5; bases outside the gene matches: 9. The CDR3 DNA follows: TGTGCCACCAGTGATCCCTCGGGACAGGGTTTCGAGACCCAGTACTTC. This codes for CATSDPSGQGFETQYF.

This clonotype came up many times. CDR3 in amino acids: CASSSPPGNNGYTF. The DNA of the CDR3 is TGTGCCAGCAGCTCCCCTCCAGGGAATAATGGCTACACCTTC. The V and J genes are TRBV7-9 and TRBJ1-2; possible D gene TRBD1, 5 bases. CDR3 length: 14 residues. V was cut by 4 bases and J by 6 bases, with 15 bases left in between. Germline V gene data show CDR1 as SEHNR and CDR2 as FQNEAQ (reference sequence).

With regard to this clonotype: A much more abundant neighbour one base away suggests this may be a read error. The chain employs TRBV9 and TRBJ2-7; D gene uncertain. Germline V gene sequence: CDR1 SGDLS, CDR2 YYNGEE. The CDR3 extends over 14 amino acids. CDR3 DNA sequence: TGTGCCGGCAGCGTAGGCCTGGAGAAGTACGAGCAGTACTTC. Translation: CAGSVGLEKYEQYF.

The genes are TRBV10-1 and TRBJ2-5; TRBD2 matches at 9 bases. TRBJ2-1 matches the DNA end more closely, so the J call is doubtful. Germline lookup yields CDR1 WNHNN and CDR2 SYGVQD (reference sequence). CDR3 length: 16 amino acids. CDR3 region: CASSESSLAGDDEQFF. CDR3 DNA sequence: TGCGCCAGCAGTGAGTCTTCTTTAGCGGGAGATGATGAGCAGTTCTTC.

This clonotype was seen a handful of times. The V call is TRBV20-1, the J call TRBJ2-3, with D unresolved. This CDR3 is 13 amino acids long. With 0 bases removed from V and 5 bases from J, the gap between germline ends came to 9 bases. Germline CDR1 reads DFQATT; CDR2 reads SNEGSKA (reference sequence). The CDR3 region has the DNA TGCAGTGCTAGAGATCAAGTTGTAGATACGCAGTATTTT. This gives the protein CSARDQVVDTQYF.

This clonotype was observed many times. The chain employs TRBV12-3 or TRBV12-4 and TRBJ2-7; TRBD2 is a possible D gene (6 bases). V lost 3 bases to trimming and J lost 2 bases, with 11 bases between them. The CDR3 runs 14 residues. The CDR3 protein is CASSFPGVTYEQYF. CDR3 bases: TGTGCCAGCAGTTTTCCGGGGGTAACCTACGAGCAGTACTTC.

Only one count was recorded for this clonotype. This sequence joins TRBV5-4 and TRBJ1-1; possibly TRBD1 for D (5 bases). V lost 2 bases and J 1 base, leaving 12 bases between the germline ends. The CDR3 runs 15 residues. Per germline, CDR1 SGHNT and CDR2 YYREEE (reference sequence). The chain's CDR3 is CASSFDRHWNTEAFF. The CDR3, as DNA: TGTGCCAGCAGCTTTGACAGACATTGGAACACTGAAGCTTTCTTT.

The chain links TRBV10-2 to TRBJ1-2; TRBD1 might be the D (6 bases). This CDR3 is built from 16 residues. V was trimmed by 7 bases and J by 8 bases, leaving 26 bases between them. Germline V gene sequence: CDR1 WSHSY, CDR2 SAAADI. CDR3 loop: CASKLAGGDTGGGYTF. CDR3 nucleotides: TGCGCCAGCAAACTAGCGGGAGGTGACACCGGGGGCGGCTACACCTTC.